The 16 T cell receptor beta chains reported below all come from one sample, sequenced in a study of CD8+ T cells in alopecia areata. RNA extraction and reverse transcription yielded cDNA as sequencing template. Assay: immunoSEQ multiplex PCR; the TCRdb copy retains only in-frame clones and omits some. The sample has 50,000 to 70,000 clones, roughly two fifths seen once; the top ten hold roughly 51%. What was sequenced was NKG2D-low CD8+ T cells sorted from blood. The receptors stem from a human donor with alopecia areata.

The V and J genes are TRBV13 and TRBJ2-7, with D tentatively TRBD1 (5 bases). V lost 0 bases, J lost 8 bases, and 11 bases lay in between. CDR1 is PRHDT and CDR2 is FYEKMQ in the germline V gene (reference sequence). The CDR3 sequence is 13 residues long. The CDR3 bases are TGTGCCAGCAGCTTAGGAAACAGGATGAAGCAGTACTTC. It translates to CASSLGNRMKQYF.

The chain employs TRBV29-1 and TRBJ1-1, with D tentatively TRBD1 (6 bases). The germline V gene has CDR1 SQVTM and CDR2 ANQGSEA. The ends were cut back, 4 bases at V and 2 bases at J, with 14 bases in the middle. The CDR3 sequence is 14 residues long. The CDR3 is CSVGEGGKNTEAFF. The DNA for the CDR3 is TGCAGCGTTGGGGAGGGGGGAAAAAACACTGAAGCTTTCTTT.

The V call is TRBV7-9, the J call TRBJ2-7; 8 nucleotides align to TRBD1. CDR3 length equals 14 residues. Germline values: CDR1 SEHNR, CDR2 FQNEAQ (reference sequence). V was pared by 5 bases and J by 5 bases, with 8 bases of the junction left unmatched. This CDR3 is CASSLGTGFNEQYF. CDR3 sequence (DNA): TGTGCCAGCAGCCTCGGGACAGGATTCAACGAGCAGTACTTC.

This sequence joins TRBV7-2 and TRBJ1-6; D remains unclear. There are 16 residues in the CDR3. Germline-derived CDR1 and CDR2 are SGHTA and FQGNSA. Trimming took off 1 base at V and 2 bases at J, with 9 bases between the two ends. The CDR3 DNA follows: TGTGCCAGCAGCTTAGAAGTGGTCGCCTATAATTCACCCCTCCACTTT. Protein sequence: CASSLEVVAYNSPLHF.

The CDR3 sequence is CASSLGGPDKDGYTF. The DNA for the CDR3 is TGCGCCAGCAGCTTGGGGGGCCCCGACAAGGATGGCTACACCTTC. The gene calls are TRBV5-1 and TRBJ1-2; D possibly corresponds to TRBD1 (5 bases). The CDR3 is made up of 15 amino acids. Trimming cost V 0 bases and J 6 bases, with 15 bases left between them. Germline CDR1 reads SGHRS; CDR2 reads YFSETQ.

V and J are TRBV7-2 and TRBJ2-7; 8 positions match TRBD2. The germline gives CDR1 SGHTA, CDR2 FQGNSA. There are 15 residues in the CDR3. After removal of 1 base from V and 4 bases from J, the junction contained 6 bases not matched to a gene. The CDR3 bases are TGTGCCAGCAGCTTAGTGAGCGGGGGTGTTTACGAGCAGTACTTC. Amino acids: CASSLVSGGVYEQYF. Combining the CDR3 with reference TRBV7-2 and TRBJ2-7 gives the whole variable domain GAGVSQSPSNKVTEKGKDVELRCDPISGHTALYWYRQSLGQGLEFLIYFQGNSAPDKSGLPSDRFSAERTGGSVSTLTIQRTQQEDSAVYLCASSLVSGGVYEQYFGPGTRLTVT.

V usage is TRBV7-9 and J usage is TRBJ2-5, with TRBD1 matching over 11 bases. The germline gives CDR1 SEHNR, CDR2 FQNEAQ (reference sequence). With 5 bases clipped from V and 5 bases from J, the junction kept 7 bases outside the gene matches. CDR3 size: 15 residues. In nucleotides, the CDR3 is TGTGCCAGCAGCCACCCGGACAGGGGGCGGGAGACCCAGTACTTC. Its protein product is CASSHPDRGRETQYF.

This clone was found once. J is TRBJ2-3 and V is TRBV6-5; TRBD2 aligns across 12 bases. In germline, CDR1 is MNHEY, CDR2 SVGAGI. Trimming at V came to 0 bases and at J to 5 bases, leaving 3 bases not matched to a gene. The CDR3 is made up of 16 amino acids. CDR3 loop: CASSYSASGREDTQYF. CDR3 DNA sequence: TGTGCCAGCAGTTACTCGGCTAGCGGGAGGGAAGATACGCAGTATTTT.

This sequence joins TRBV7-9 and TRBJ2-1; the D gene is possibly TRBD1 (5 bases). There are 16 residues in the CDR3. V was clipped by 5 bases and J by 4 bases, with 18 bases between them. CDR1 and CDR2 from the germline V gene are SEHNR and FQNEAQ (reference sequence). The CDR3 protein is CASSAHTGSDYNEQFF. In DNA, the CDR3 is TGTGCCAGCAGCGCCCACACAGGATCCGATTACAATGAGCAGTTCTTC.

The chain employs TRBV11-2 and TRBJ2-7; TRBD1 agrees at 11 bases. There are 13 residues in the CDR3. Germline V gives CDR1 SGHAT, CDR2 FQNNGV. Trimming took 5 bases from V and 8 from J; bases not matched to a gene: 5. The CDR3 region has the DNA TGTGCCAGCAGCCTCGGGACAGGGGGGAAGCAGTACTTC. Its protein is CASSLGTGGKQYF.

This rearrangement joins TRBV15 to TRBJ1-2; TRBD1 matches at 7 bases. Germline values: CDR1 LNHNV, CDR2 YYDKDF (reference sequence). The CDR3 has 14 amino acids. The V gene end was trimmed by 5 bases and the J gene end by 6 bases; junction bases not matched to a gene: 9. The CDR3: CATSEDRRGDGYTF. The CDR3 bases are TGTGCCACCAGCGAGGACAGGCGAGGGGATGGCTACACCTTC.

J is TRBJ2-6 and V is TRBV2; 11 bases fit TRBD1. This CDR3 spans 16 amino acids. Trimming at V came to 8 bases and at J to 0 bases, leaving 3 bases not matched to a gene. Germline V gene sequence: CDR1 SNHLY, CDR2 FYNNEI. Written as DNA, the CDR3 is TGTGCCAGCTGGGGACAGGGGGGCTCTGGGGCCAACGTCCTGACTTTC. This gives the protein CASWGQGGSGANVLTF.

This clone turned up a few times. The chain joins TRBV28 to TRBJ2-1; TRBD2 matches 8 bases. The V segment lost 8 bases and the J segment 9 bases; nucleotides outside the gene matches: 6. This CDR3 comprises 12 residues. Germline CDR1 and CDR2: MDHEN and SYDVKM. CDR3 in amino acids: CASEREIGEQFF. CDR3 DNA sequence: TGTGCCAGCGAGCGGGAGATCGGTGAGCAGTTCTTC.

The V call is TRBV6-5, the J call TRBJ2-1, with 9 bases that match TRBD1. V lost 8 bases and J lost 3; bases outside the gene matches: 2. The CDR3 has 13 amino acids. Germline CDR1 MNHEY, CDR2 SVGAGI. The CDR3 DNA reads TGTGCCAGCGGGACAGGGTTCTACAATGAGCAGTTCTTC. Encoded protein: CASGTGFYNEQFF.

The J gene is TRBJ2-3, the V gene TRBV14, with unresolved D. Germline lookup yields CDR1 SGHDN and CDR2 FVKESK. The V and J ends lost 5 bases and 2 bases respectively, with 11 bases between them. The CDR3 loop spans 14 amino acids. CDR3 in DNA: TGTGCCAGCAGCTCCGGGCCCTCCACAGATACGCAGTATTTT. As protein: CASSSGPSTDTQYF.

This clone appeared a single time. J is TRBJ2-1 and V is TRBV11-2; 9 bases line up with TRBD2. After removal of 2 bases from V and 6 bases from J, the junction contained 5 bases not matched to a gene. The CDR3 spans 15 residues. Germline-derived CDR1 and CDR2 are SGHAT and FQNNGV. CDR3 protein: CASSLLAGIGNEQFF. CDR3 bases: TGTGCCAGCAGCTTACTAGCGGGGATAGGCAATGAGCAGTTCTTC.